This TCR beta chain was observed in a study of blood T cell repertoires in COVID-19. As for the study in general: Collection of acute and convalescent COVID-19 samples took place in the United States, Italy and Spain. Sample material is recorded as cDNA or gDNA derived from T cells, B-cell-depleted T cells, or PBMCs.

Authors' data handling: Counts of nucleated cells, estimated from reference gene primer amplification, were obtained. Assay used: immunoSEQ multiplex PCR; TCRdb lists only in-frame clones, some missing. The V and J calls and clone size were taken over from that table, and D and trimming were inferred from the DNA. The sample gives about 140,000 clones, around 81% of which show up once; 8.4% is in the top ten. Sequenced material: peripheral blood. The sequence came from a woman aged 60 to 75 with active or convalescent COVID-19.

The CDR3 loop is CASSPTSGDYNEQFF. In DNA form, the CDR3 reads TGCGCCAGCAGCCCGACTAGCGGGGATTACAATGAGCAGTTCTTC. This sequence joins TRBV4-1 and TRBJ2-1; TRBD2 matches 11 bases. CDR3 length equals 15 residues. Germline V lookup: CDR1 MGHRA, CDR2 YSYEKL. V dropped 4 bases and J dropped 4; count of bases not matched to a gene: 3.